A single sample is the source of the 10 T cell receptor beta chains below, sequenced in a study of somatic mutations in cytotoxic T cells in rheumatoid arthritis. Only in-frame clones appear in the TCRdb table, and some are missing; sequencing was by immunoSEQ multiplex PCR. The sample contains 9,500 to 15,000 clones, over 80% of which appear only once. Sequenced input: CD8+ T cells sorted from blood. The source is a woman aged 55-70 years in good health.

This chain links TRBV5-4 with TRBJ2-7; 9 bases agree with TRBD2. The length of the CDR3 is 16 residues. The germline V gene encodes CDR1 SGHNT and CDR2 YYREEE (reference sequence). J gave up 0 bases and V 0 bases, and 4 bases lay outside the gene matches. The DNA for the CDR3 is TGTGCCAGCAGCTTGGAACCGGGACTAGCCTCCTACGAGCAGTACGTC. Its protein is CASSLEPGLASYEQYV.

The chain is built from TRBV28 and TRBJ2-7; 7 nucleotides agree with TRBD1. Germline V lookup: CDR1 MDHEN, CDR2 SYDVKM. CDR3 length: 13 residues. J lost 6 bases, V lost 5 bases, and 7 bases had no gene match. The CDR3 here is CASSITGESEQYV. As DNA, the CDR3 is TGTGCCAGCAGTATAACAGGGGAAAGCGAGCAGTACGTC.

The chain is built from TRBV6-6 and TRBJ2-7; 9 bases are shared with TRBD1. Germline lookup yields CDR1 MNHNY and CDR2 SVGAGI (reference sequence). The CDR3 covers 14 residues. V gave up 7 bases and J gave up 3 bases; unmatched junction bases: 7. In DNA, the CDR3 is TGTGCCAGCACCTATCCGGGACAGGGCTACGAGCAGTACTTC. Translation: CASTYPGQGYEQYF.

J is TRBJ2-2 and V is TRBV7-9; tentative D call: TRBD2 (5 bases). This CDR3 contains 12 residues. Germline loops: CDR1 SEHNR, CDR2 FQNEAQ (reference sequence). The V gene lost 5 bases and the J gene lost 5 bases, with 6 bases spanning the gap. CDR3: CASSPGTGELFF. The CDR3 DNA is TGTGCCAGCAGCCCGGGGACCGGGGAGCTGTTTTTT.

Only one count was recorded for this clone. This sequence joins TRBV5-1 and TRBJ2-1; TRBD1 matches 7 bases. Germline CDR1 and CDR2: SGHRS and YFSETQ. The CDR3 totals 15 residues. The junction had 10 bases not matched to a gene; V was cut back by 2 bases and J by 8 bases. CDR3 in amino acids: CASSFRGFETDEQFF. The DNA of the CDR3 is TGCGCCAGCAGCTTCAGGGGGTTTGAAACTGATGAGCAGTTCTTC.

The DNA of the CDR3 is TGTGCCAGCAGTTACTCTTCCGGGGATACGCAGTATTTT. It is translated as CASSYSSGDTQYF. The chain is built from TRBV6-5 and TRBJ2-3; D is ambiguous. Trimming shortened V by 0 bases and J by 6 bases, and 7 bases separated the two germline ends. This CDR3 contains 13 residues. Germline values: CDR1 MNHEY, CDR2 SVGAGI.

The chain joins TRBV7-2 to TRBJ1-3, with a weak D call TRBD1 (6 bases). Trimming left V 3 bases short and J 0 bases short, with 12 bases between. The CDR3 loop spans 16 amino acids. CDR1 SGHTA and CDR2 FQGNSA come from the germline V gene. CDR3 amino acids: CASSLPRGNSGNTIYF. Here the CDR3 DNA reads TGTGCCAGCAGCTTGCCCAGGGGAAACTCTGGAAACACCATATATTTT.

V and J are TRBV5-6 and TRBJ1-4, with 8 bases identical to TRBD1. The trim removed 0 bases at V and 6 bases at J, leaving 7 bases unmatched. The CDR3 is 16 amino acids. Germline CDR1 is SGHDT and CDR2 is YYEEEE. As DNA, the CDR3 is TGTGCCAGCAGCTTGGGGCTTACAGGGGGGTATGAAAAACTGTTTTTT. Protein product: CASSLGLTGGYEKLFF.

This clone was counted a few times. The J gene is TRBJ2-7, the V gene TRBV28; TRBD2 might be the D (7 bases). Trimming took 5 bases from V and 4 from J, leaving 18 bases between them. The germline V gene has CDR1 MDHEN and CDR2 SYDVKM. This CDR3 is 15 amino acids long. The CDR3 DNA reads TGTGCCAGCAGTCCTCTAGGGGGGGGGATATACGAGCAGTACGTC. Its translation: CASSPLGGGIYEQYV.

The rearrangement joins TRBV19 to TRBJ2-7; unclear D gene. V lost 1 base, J lost 2 bases, and 6 bases lay in between. Germline V gives CDR1 LNHDA, CDR2 SQIVND (reference sequence). The CDR3 length is 13 residues. The CDR3 sequence is CASSIASPYEQYF. CDR3 bases: TGTGCCAGTAGTATAGCGAGTCCCTACGAGCAGTACTTC.